The 8 T cell receptor beta chains listed next were all sequenced from one sample in a study of blood T cells in healthy people across ages. The second PCR ran 7 to 11 cycles with a sample-barcoded 5' primer and J-beta primers. One entry per CDR3 protein, called by TCRdb with MiXCR from the 5' RACE reads. The sample records 1.5 million to 1.8 million distinct CDR3 sequences, roughly 43% being singletons. The sequenced sample consisted of blood. These receptor sequences come from a woman between 18 and 29 years old in good health.

The chain recombines TRBV9 with TRBJ2-3; D is unresolved. V gave up 0 bases and J gave up 9 bases, with 11 bases separating them. There are 13 residues in the CDR3. Germline assignment: CDR1 SGDLS and CDR2 YYNGEE. The CDR3 DNA reads TGTGCCAGCAGCGTAGATGTGACAAGCACGCAGTATTTT. Amino acid sequence: CASSVDVTSTQYF.

The rearrangement joins TRBV12-5 to TRBJ2-4, with D tentatively TRBD2 (5 bases). Trimming stripped 0 bases from V and 13 bases from J, with 10 bases between. Looked up from germline, CDR1 is LGHNT and CDR2 is FRNRAP. The CDR3 extends over 12 amino acids. The CDR3 sequence is CASGLVTWEQYF. The CDR3 DNA reads as TGTGCTAGTGGTTTGGTAACGTGGGAGCAGTACTTC.

A single count supports this clonotype. This chain uses TRBV20-1 with TRBJ1-1; D gene ambiguous. The CDR3 is made up of 13 amino acids. Germline assignment: CDR1 DFQATT and CDR2 SNEGSKA (reference sequence). The V gene lost 5 bases and the J gene lost 5 bases, with 15 bases spanning the gap. This CDR3 reads CSAPRSGNTEAFF. The CDR3, as DNA: TGCAGTGCTCCTCGTTCGGGGAATACTGAAGCTTTCTTT.

This clonotype was detected a few times. This CDR3 reads CASSFSSGTYEQYF. As DNA, the CDR3 is TGTGCCAGCAGCTTCTCTAGCGGGACTTACGAGCAGTACTTC. The gene calls are TRBV7-9 and TRBJ2-5; TRBD2 aligns across 9 bases. The DNA end lines up better with TRBJ2-7; the J call may be wrong. The germline V gene encodes CDR1 SEHNR and CDR2 FQNEAQ (reference sequence). The CDR3 is 14 residues long.

The J gene is TRBJ2-7, the V gene TRBV12-3 or TRBV12-4; weak D call: TRBD1 (7 bases). V was pared by 5 bases and J by 6 bases, with 14 bases between. CDR3 length: 13 residues. CDR3 in DNA: TGTGCCAGCAGTCGATCAGGGGGGTTCGAGCAGTACTTC. It codes for CASSRSGGFEQYF.

This clonotype was observed a handful of times. The CDR3, as DNA: TGTGCCAGCAGCTTTGCATCTAGTGGGCAGTACTTC. Its translation is CASSFASSGQYF. The V gene is TRBV7-2, the J gene TRBJ2-7; the D is unclear. Trimming removed 3 bases from V and 9 bases from J, with 12 bases in between. Germline values: CDR1 SGHTA, CDR2 FQGNSA. There are 12 residues in the CDR3.

This chain links TRBV28 with TRBJ2-1, with no clear D. Germline V lookup: CDR1 MDHEN, CDR2 SYDVKM. Trimming removed 7 bases from V and 0 bases from J, with 10 bases in between. The CDR3 runs 14 residues. The CDR3 DNA is TGTGCCAGCACCCCTTGGGGCTCCTACAATGAGCAGTTCTTC. This translates into CASTPWGSYNEQFF.

In regard to this clonotype: A junction end diverges from the germline sequence, so it may reflect a read error. The rearrangement links TRBV20-1 to TRBJ1-1; D not resolved. Germline loops: CDR1 DFQATT, CDR2 SNEGSKA (reference sequence). The CDR3 is 13 amino acids. Here the CDR3 DNA reads TGCAGTGCGAGAGACAACATGAACACTGAAGCTTTCTTT. Amino acid sequence: CSARDNMNTEAFF.